A single TCR beta chain is shown here with its context. These data belong to a study of cytomegalovirus exposure and HLA in healthy donors. Clones were sequenced by immunoSEQ multiplex PCR, and TCRdb holds only the in-frame ones, with some missing. The sample has 150,000 to 180,000 clones, approximately 86% seen once. Per the germline V gene, CDR1 is GTSNPN and CDR2 is SVGIG (reference sequence). V lost 0 bases to trimming and J lost 4 bases, with 18 bases between them. The CDR3 runs to 16 residues. Sequencing was performed on PBMCs. The clonotype originates from a man aged 18-30 years in good health and CMV-seropositive. This chain links TRBV30 with TRBJ1-2, with D unresolved. This chain's CDR3 is CAWSVPRLRVGYGYTF. CDR3 coding DNA: TGTGCCTGGAGTGTACCTAGGCTTCGGGTGGGCTATGGCTACACCTTC.